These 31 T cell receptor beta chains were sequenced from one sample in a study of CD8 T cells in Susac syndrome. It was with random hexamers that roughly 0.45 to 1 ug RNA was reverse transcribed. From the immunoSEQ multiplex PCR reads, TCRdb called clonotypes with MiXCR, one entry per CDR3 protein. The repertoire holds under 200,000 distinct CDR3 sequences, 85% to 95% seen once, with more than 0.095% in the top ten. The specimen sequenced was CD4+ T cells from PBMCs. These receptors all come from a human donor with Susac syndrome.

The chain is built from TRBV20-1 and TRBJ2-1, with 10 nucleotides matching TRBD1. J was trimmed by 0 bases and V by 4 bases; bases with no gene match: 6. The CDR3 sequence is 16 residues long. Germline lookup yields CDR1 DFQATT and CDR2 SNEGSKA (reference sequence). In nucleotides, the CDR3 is TGCAGTGCTATCGACAGGGGGCAGAGCTCCTACAATGAGCAGTTCTTC. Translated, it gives CSAIDRGQSSYNEQFF.

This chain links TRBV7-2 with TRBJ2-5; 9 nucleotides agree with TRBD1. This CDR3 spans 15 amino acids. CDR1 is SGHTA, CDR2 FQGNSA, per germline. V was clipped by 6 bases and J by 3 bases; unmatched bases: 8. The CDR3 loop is CASRGDRVGKETQYF. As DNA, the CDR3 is TGTGCCAGCAGGGGGGACAGGGTGGGTAAAGAGACCCAGTACTTC.

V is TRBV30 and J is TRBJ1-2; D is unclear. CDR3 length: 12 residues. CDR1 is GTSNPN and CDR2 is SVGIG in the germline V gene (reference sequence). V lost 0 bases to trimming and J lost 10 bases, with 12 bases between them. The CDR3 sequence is CAWSVDTGTYTF. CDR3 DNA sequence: TGTGCCTGGAGTGTAGATACGGGAACCTACACCTTC.

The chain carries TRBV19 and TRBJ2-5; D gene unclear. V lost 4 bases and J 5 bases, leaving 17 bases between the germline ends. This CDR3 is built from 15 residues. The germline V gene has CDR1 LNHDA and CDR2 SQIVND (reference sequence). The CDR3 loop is CASSTLGRTWETQYF. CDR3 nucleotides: TGTGCCAGTAGTACGTTAGGACGGACCTGGGAGACCCAGTACTTC.

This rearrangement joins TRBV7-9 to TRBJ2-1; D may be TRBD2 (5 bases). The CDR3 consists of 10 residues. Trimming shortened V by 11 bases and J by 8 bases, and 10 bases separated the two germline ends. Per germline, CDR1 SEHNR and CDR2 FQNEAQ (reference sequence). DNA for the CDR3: TGTGCCTTCGGGCGGGATGAGCAGTTCTTC. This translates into CAFGRDEQFF.

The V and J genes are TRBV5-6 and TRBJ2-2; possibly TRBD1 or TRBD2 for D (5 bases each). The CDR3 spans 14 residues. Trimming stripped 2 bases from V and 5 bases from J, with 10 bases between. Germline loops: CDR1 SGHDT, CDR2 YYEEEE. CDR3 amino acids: CASSLGRETGELFF. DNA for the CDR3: TGTGCCAGCAGCTTAGGCAGGGAGACCGGGGAGCTGTTTTTT.

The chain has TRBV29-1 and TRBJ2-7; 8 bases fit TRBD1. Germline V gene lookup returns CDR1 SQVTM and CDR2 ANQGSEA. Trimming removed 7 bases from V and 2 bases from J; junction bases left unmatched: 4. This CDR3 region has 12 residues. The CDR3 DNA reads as TGCAGCGCCAGGGGGCAGACCTACGAGCAGTACTTC. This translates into CSARGQTYEQYF.

The chain's CDR3 is CAWSVRRDTGELFF. The CDR3 bases are TGTGCCTGGAGTGTACGAAGGGACACCGGGGAGCTGTTTTTT. This chain links TRBV30 with TRBJ2-2, with unresolved D. The germline V and J ends were trimmed by 0 bases and 3 bases, with 8 bases remaining between them. Looked up from germline, CDR1 is GTSNPN and CDR2 is SVGIG (reference sequence). This CDR3 spans 14 amino acids.

CDR3 sequence: CASSSVRDSPLHF. For the CDR3, the DNA is TGTGCCAGCAGCTCAGTGAGAGATTCACCCCTCCACTTT. J is TRBJ1-6 and V is TRBV7-9; D is unresolved. Germline V CDR1 and CDR2: SEHNR, FQNEAQ (reference sequence). The CDR3 is made up of 13 amino acids. The V end was cut by 4 bases, the J end by 8 bases, with 9 bases between.

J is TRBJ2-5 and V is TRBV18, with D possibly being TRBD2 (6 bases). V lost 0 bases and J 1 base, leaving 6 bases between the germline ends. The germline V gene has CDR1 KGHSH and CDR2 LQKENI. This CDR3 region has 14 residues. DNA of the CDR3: TGTGCCAGCTCACCACCGGAGGGCCAAGAGACCCAGTACTTC. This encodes CASSPPEGQETQYF.

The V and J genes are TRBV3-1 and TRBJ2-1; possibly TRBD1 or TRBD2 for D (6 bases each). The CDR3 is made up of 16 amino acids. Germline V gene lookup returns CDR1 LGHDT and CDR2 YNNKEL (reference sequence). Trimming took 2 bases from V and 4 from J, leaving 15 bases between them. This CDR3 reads CASSQTGASTYNEQFF. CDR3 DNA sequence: TGTGCCAGCAGCCAAACGGGGGCCTCCACTTACAATGAGCAGTTCTTC.

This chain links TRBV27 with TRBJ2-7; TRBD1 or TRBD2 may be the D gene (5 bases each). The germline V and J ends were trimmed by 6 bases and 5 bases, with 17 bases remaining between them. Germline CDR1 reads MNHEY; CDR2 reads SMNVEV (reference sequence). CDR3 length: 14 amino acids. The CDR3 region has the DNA TGTGCCAGCAGCTCCCGGGGCCCCTGGGACGAGCAGTACTTC. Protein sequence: CASSSRGPWDEQYF.

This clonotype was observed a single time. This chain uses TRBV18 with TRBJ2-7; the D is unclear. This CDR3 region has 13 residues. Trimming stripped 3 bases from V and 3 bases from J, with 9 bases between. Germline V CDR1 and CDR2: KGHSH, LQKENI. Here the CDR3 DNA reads TGTGCCAGCTCACCTGGCTCCCACTACGAGCAGTACTTC. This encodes CASSPGSHYEQYF.

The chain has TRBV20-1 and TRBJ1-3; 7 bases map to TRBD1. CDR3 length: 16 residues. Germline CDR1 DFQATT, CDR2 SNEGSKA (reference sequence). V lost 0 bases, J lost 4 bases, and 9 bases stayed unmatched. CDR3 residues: CSARDSRGVAGNTIYF. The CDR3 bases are TGCAGTGCTAGAGATTCCAGGGGGGTCGCGGGAAACACCATATATTTT.

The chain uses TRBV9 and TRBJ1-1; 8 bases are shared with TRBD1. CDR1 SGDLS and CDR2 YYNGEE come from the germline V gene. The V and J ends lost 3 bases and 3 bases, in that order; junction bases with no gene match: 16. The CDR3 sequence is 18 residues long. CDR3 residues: CASSDPGQVPEGDTEAFF. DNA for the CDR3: TGTGCCAGCAGCGACCCGGGACAGGTGCCCGAAGGGGACACTGAAGCTTTCTTT.

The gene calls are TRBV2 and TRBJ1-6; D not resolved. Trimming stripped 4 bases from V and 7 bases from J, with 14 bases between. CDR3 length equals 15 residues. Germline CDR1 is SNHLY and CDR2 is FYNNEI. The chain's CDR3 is CASSGRTGSNSPLHF. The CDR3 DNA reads TGTGCCAGCAGTGGCCGAACGGGGTCAAATTCACCCCTCCACTTT.

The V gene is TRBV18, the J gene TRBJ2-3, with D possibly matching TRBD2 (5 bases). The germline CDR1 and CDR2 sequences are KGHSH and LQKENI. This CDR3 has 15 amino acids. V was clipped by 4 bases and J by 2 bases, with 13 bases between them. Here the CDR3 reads CASSRAPGNTDTQYF. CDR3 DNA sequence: TGTGCCAGCTCACGTGCCCCGGGGAACACAGATACGCAGTATTTT. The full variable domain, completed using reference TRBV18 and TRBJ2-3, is NAGVMQNPRHLVRRRGQEARLRCSPMKGHSHVYWYRQLPEEGLKFMVYLQKENIIDESGMPKERFSAEFPKEGPSILRIQQVVRGDSAAYFCASSRAPGNTDTQYFGPGTRLTVL.

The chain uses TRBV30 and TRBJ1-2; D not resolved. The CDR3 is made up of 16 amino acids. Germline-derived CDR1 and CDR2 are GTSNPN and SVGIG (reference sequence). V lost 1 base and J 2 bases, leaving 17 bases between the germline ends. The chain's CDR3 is CAWSAPSGGLNYGYTF. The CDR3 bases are TGTGCCTGGAGTGCCCCATCCGGAGGACTCAACTATGGCTACACCTTC. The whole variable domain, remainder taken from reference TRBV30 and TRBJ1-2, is SQTIHQWPATLVQPVGSPLSLECTVEGTSNPNLYWYRQAAGRGLQLLFYSVGIGQISSEVPQNLSASRPQDRQFILSSKKLLLSDSGFYLCAWSAPSGGLNYGYTFGSGTRLTVV.

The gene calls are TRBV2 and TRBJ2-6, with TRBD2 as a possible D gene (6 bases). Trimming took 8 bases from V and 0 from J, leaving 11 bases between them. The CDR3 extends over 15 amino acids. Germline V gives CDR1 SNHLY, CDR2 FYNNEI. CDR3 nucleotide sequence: TGTGCCAGCCGGGGAGGCCGCTCTGGGGCCAACGTCCTGACTTTC. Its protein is CASRGGRSGANVLTF. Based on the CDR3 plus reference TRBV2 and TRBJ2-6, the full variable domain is EPEVTQTPSHQVTQMGQEVILRCVPISNHLYFYWYRQILGQKVEFLVSFYNNEISEKSEIFDDQFSVERPDGSNFTLKIRSTKLEDSAMYFCASRGGRSGANVLTFGAGSRLTVL.

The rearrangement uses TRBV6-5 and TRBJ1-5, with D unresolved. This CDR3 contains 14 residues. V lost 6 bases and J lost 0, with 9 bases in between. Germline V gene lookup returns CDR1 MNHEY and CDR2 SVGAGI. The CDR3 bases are TGTGCCAGCAGCCGTGTATATAGCAATCAGCCCCAGCATTTT. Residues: CASSRVYSNQPQHF.

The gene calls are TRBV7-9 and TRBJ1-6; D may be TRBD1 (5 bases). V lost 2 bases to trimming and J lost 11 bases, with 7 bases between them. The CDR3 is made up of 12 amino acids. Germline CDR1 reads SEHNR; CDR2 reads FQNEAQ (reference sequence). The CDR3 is CASSLWGTPLHF. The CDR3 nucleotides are TGTGCCAGCAGCTTATGGGGGACACCCCTCCACTTT. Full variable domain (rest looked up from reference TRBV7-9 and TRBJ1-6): DTGVSQNPRHKITKRGQNVTFRCDPISEHNRLYWYRQTLGQGPEFLTYFQNEAQLEKSRLLSDRFSAERPKGSFSTLEIQRTEQGDSAMYLCASSLWGTPLHFGNGTRLTVT.

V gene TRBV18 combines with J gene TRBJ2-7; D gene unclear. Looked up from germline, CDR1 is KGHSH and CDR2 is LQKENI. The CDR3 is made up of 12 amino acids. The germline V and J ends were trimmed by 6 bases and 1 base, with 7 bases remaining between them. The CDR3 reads CASSQESYEQYF. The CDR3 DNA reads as TGTGCCAGCTCCCAGGAGTCCTACGAGCAGTACTTC.

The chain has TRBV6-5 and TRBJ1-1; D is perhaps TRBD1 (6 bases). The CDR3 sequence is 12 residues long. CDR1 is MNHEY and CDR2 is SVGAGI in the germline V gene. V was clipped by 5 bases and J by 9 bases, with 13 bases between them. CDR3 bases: TGTGCCAGCAGTCAGGGACAAGGAAAAGCTTTCTTT. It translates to CASSQGQGKAFF.

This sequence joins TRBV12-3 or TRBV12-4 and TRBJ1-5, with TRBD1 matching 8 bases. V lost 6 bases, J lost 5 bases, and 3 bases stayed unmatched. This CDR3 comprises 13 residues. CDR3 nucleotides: TGTGCCAGCAGAGCGACAGGGGATCAGCCCCAGCATTTT. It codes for CASRATGDQPQHF.

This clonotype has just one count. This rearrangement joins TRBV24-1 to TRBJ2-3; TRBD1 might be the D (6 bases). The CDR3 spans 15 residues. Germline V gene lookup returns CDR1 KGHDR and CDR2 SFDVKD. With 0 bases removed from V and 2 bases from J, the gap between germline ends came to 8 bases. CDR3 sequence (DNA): TGTGCCACCAGTGATTTGTACAGGGACACAGATACGCAGTATTTT. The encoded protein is CATSDLYRDTDTQYF.

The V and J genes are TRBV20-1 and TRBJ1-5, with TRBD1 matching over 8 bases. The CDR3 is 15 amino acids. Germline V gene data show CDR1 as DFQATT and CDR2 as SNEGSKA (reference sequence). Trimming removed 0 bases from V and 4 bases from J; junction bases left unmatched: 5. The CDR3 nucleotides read TGCAGTGCTAGAGATCGAGGACAGGGAAATCAGCCCCAGCATTTT. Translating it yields CSARDRGQGNQPQHF.

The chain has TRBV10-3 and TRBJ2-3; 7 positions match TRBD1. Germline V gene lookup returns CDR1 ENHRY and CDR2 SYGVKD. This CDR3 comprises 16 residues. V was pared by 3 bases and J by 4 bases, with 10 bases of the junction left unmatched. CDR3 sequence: CAISEGAGGAADTQYF. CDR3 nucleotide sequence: TGTGCCATCAGTGAAGGTGCAGGGGGAGCGGCAGATACGCAGTATTTT.

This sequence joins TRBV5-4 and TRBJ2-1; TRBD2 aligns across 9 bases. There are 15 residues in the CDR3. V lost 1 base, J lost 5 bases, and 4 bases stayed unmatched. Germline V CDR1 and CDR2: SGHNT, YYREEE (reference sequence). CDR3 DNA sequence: TGTGCCAGCAGCTTGTCTAGCGGGGCACACAATGAGCAGTTCTTC. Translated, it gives CASSLSSGAHNEQFF.

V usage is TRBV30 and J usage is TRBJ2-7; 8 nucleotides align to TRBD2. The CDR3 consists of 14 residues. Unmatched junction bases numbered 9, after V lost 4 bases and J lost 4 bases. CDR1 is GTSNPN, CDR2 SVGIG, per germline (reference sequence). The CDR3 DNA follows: TGTGCCTGGAACCACGGGGGGGCGAGGTACGAGCAGTACTTC. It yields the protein CAWNHGGARYEQYF.

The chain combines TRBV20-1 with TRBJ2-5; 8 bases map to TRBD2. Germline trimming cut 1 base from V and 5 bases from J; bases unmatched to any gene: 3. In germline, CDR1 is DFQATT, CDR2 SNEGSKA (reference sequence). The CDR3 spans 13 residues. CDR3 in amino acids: CSARGERGETQYF. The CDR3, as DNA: TGCAGTGCTAGAGGGGAGCGGGGGGAGACCCAGTACTTC.

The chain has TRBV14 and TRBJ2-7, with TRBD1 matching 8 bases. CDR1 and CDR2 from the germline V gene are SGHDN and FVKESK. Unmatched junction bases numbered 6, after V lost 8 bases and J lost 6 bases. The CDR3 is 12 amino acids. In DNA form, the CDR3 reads TGTGCCAGCGGGCGGACAGGGCTCGAGCAGTACTTC. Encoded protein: CASGRTGLEQYF.